These 14 T cell receptor beta chains were all obtained from the same sample, sequenced in a study of cytomegalovirus exposure and HLA in healthy donors. Both 60 Vbeta primers and 13 Jbeta primers went into the PCR. The table came from immunoSEQ multiplex PCR; TCRdb's copy has only in-frame clones and leaves some out. The sample totals tens of thousands of clones. The sample comprised PBMCs. The receptors here all came from a woman between 40 and 50 years old in good health and CMV-seropositive.

The chain links TRBV13 to TRBJ2-7; D might be TRBD2 (5 bases). CDR3 size: 13 residues. The germline CDR1 and CDR2 sequences are PRHDT and FYEKMQ (reference sequence). Trimming took 3 bases from V and 7 from J, leaving 13 bases between them. Here the CDR3 DNA reads TGTGCCAGCAGCTTCACGGAGAGGAGGGAGCAGTACTTC. Translation gives CASSFTERREQYF.

The J gene is TRBJ2-1, the V gene TRBV10-3; maybe TRBD1 (5 bases). CDR3 length: 13 amino acids. CDR1 and CDR2 (germline): ENHRY, SYGVKD. V lost 10 bases and J lost 7, with 17 bases in between. Here the CDR3 DNA reads TGTGCCACTACAGGACCCCTAGGAAATGAGCAGTTCTTC. Translated, it gives CATTGPLGNEQFF.

The chain is built from TRBV29-1 and TRBJ2-7; TRBD1 might be the D (5 bases). Trimming shortened V by 6 bases and J by 3 bases, and 15 bases separated the two germline ends. Germline CDR1 reads SQVTM; CDR2 reads ANQGSEA. This CDR3 has 13 residues. CDR3 in DNA: TGCAGCGTACAACCGACAGATGTCTACGAGCAGTACTTC. Protein sequence: CSVQPTDVYEQYF.

The chain combines TRBV25-1 with TRBJ2-3; 10 nucleotides agree with TRBD2. The V gene's germline CDR1 is MGHDK and CDR2 SYGVNS. The CDR3 is 16 amino acids. The V gene end was trimmed by 2 bases and the J gene end by 6 bases; junction bases not matched to a gene: 8. The chain's CDR3 is CASSERVAGGPDTQYF. In DNA form, the CDR3 reads TGTGCCAGCAGTGAAAGAGTAGCGGGAGGTCCGGATACGCAGTATTTT.

V and J are TRBV13 and TRBJ2-7; 8 bases align to TRBD1. Germline V CDR1 and CDR2: PRHDT, FYEKMQ (reference sequence). The CDR3 covers 15 residues. The V segment lost 5 bases and the J segment 6 bases; nucleotides outside the gene matches: 12. CDR3 sequence (DNA): TGTGCCAGCAGCCCACCGCAGGGGGCTCAAGGCGAGCAGTACTTC. It is translated as CASSPPQGAQGEQYF.

The chain recombines TRBV29-1 with TRBJ2-5; TRBD2 is a possible D gene (5 bases). TRBJ2-7 explains the end of the DNA better; the J call may be wrong. The germline gives CDR1 SQVTM, CDR2 ANQGSEA. This CDR3 spans 14 amino acids. CDR3 coding DNA: TGCAGCGTTGAAGTTGGGAGCATATCCTACGAGCAGTACTTC. It codes for CSVEVGSISYEQYF.

V and J are TRBV6-1 and TRBJ2-7; the D is unclear. Germline values: CDR1 MNHNS, CDR2 SASEGT. The V end lost 2 bases, the J end lost 6 bases, and 11 bases lay between the germline ends. The CDR3 sequence is 13 residues long. CDR3: CASSEWAVGEQYF. Here the CDR3 DNA reads TGTGCCAGCAGTGAATGGGCAGTTGGCGAGCAGTACTTC.

V is TRBV2 and J is TRBJ2-2, with 8 bases lining up with TRBD1. The junction had 3 bases not matched to a gene; V was cut back by 3 bases and J by 3 bases. This CDR3 contains 15 residues. Germline V gene lookup returns CDR1 SNHLY and CDR2 FYNNEI. The CDR3 here is CASSDRGPDTGELFF. CDR3 bases: TGTGCCAGCAGTGACAGGGGGCCGGACACCGGGGAGCTGTTTTTT.

The chain employs TRBV11-2 and TRBJ1-1; D is perhaps TRBD1 (6 bases). The CDR3 is 15 amino acids. Trimming pared 5 bases from V and 5 bases from J, leaving 18 bases between. CDR1 and CDR2 from the germline V gene are SGHAT and FQNNGV. CDR3 DNA: TGTGCCAGCAGCCCCTCCATTACAGGGAAGACTGAAGCTTTCTTT. It specifies CASSPSITGKTEAFF.

The chain is built from TRBV10-3 and TRBJ2-1; tentatively, D is TRBD1 (6 bases). CDR3 size: 14 residues. V was shortened by 3 bases and J by 7 bases, with 13 bases between the two germline ends. Germline V gives CDR1 ENHRY, CDR2 SYGVKD. The CDR3: CAISERAGENEQFF. The CDR3 nucleotides are TGTGCCATCAGTGAACGGGCAGGGGAGAATGAGCAGTTCTTC.

The chain is built from TRBV11-2 and TRBJ2-1; 13 bases align to TRBD2. The germline gives CDR1 SGHAT, CDR2 FQNNGV. This CDR3 has 15 residues. Trimming removed 1 base from V and 7 bases from J; junction bases left unmatched: 1. The CDR3 here is CASSLGLAGGNEQFF. The CDR3, as DNA: TGTGCCAGCAGCTTAGGACTAGCGGGAGGTAATGAGCAGTTCTTC.

The gene calls are TRBV7-3 and TRBJ1-1; 7 bases agree with TRBD1. Trimming at V came to 5 bases and at J to 4 bases, leaving 7 bases not matched to a gene. Per germline, CDR1 SGHTA and CDR2 FQGTGA. The CDR3 spans 14 residues. CDR3 in DNA: TGTGCCAGCAGCGACGGGAACAGGGGCACTGAAGCTTTCTTT. This sequence encodes CASSDGNRGTEAFF.

The gene calls are TRBV5-6 and TRBJ2-1; TRBD2 matches at 14 bases. The V and J ends lost 3 bases and 9 bases, in that order; junction bases with no gene match: 5. Germline values: CDR1 SGHDT, CDR2 YYEEEE. The CDR3 covers 15 residues. The CDR3 spells CASSWGLAGDGEQFF. The CDR3 coding sequence is TGTGCCAGCAGCTGGGGACTAGCGGGAGATGGTGAGCAGTTCTTC.

CDR3 in amino acids: CASSPPGNEQYF. The DNA of the CDR3 is TGTGCCAGTAGTCCCCCGGGGAACGAGCAGTACTTC. The chain carries TRBV19 and TRBJ2-7; D may be TRBD2 (5 bases). Between the trimmed V and J ends, which lost 5 bases and 5 bases, there was a span of 10 bases. The CDR3 has 12 residues. Per germline, CDR1 LNHDA and CDR2 SQIVND (reference sequence).